This entry features one T cell receptor beta chain sequence. CDR1 and CDR2 from the germline V gene are SGHTA and FQGNSA. J lost 4 bases, V lost 5 bases, and 3 bases had no gene match. CDR3 length equals 14 residues. Cohorts were assigned according to the clinical history that participants reported. The data stem from a study of blood T cell repertoires in COVID-19. Study in general: Samples came from the United States, Italy and Spain, spanning acute and convalescent COVID-19.

Original data processing: How many nucleated cells were present was estimated from reference gene primer amplification. Assay: immunoSEQ multiplex PCR; the TCRdb copy retains only in-frame clones and omits some. That table furnishes V, J and clone size, whereas the DNA furnished D and trimming. There are under 350,000 clones in the sample; about nine tenths occur only once, and about 1.7% lies in the top ten. Material for sequencing was PBMCs or T cells enriched from blood (not recorded which). The source of this sequence is a middle-aged woman who had recovered from COVID-19. The gene calls are TRBV7-2 and TRBJ2-5, with 11 positions matching TRBD2. The CDR3 sequence is CASSPGLAGETQYF. CDR3 bases: TGTGCCAGCAGCCCCGGACTAGCGGGAGAGACCCAGTACTTC.